This TCR beta chain was profiled in a study of cytomegalovirus exposure and HLA in healthy donors. About the study: Earlier sequencing of some 170 million T cells yielded fewer than 140 million unique TCR beta sequences. Approximately 81% of 300 to 450 genotyped donors fell in the Caucasian-associated ancestry cluster.

The study ran its PCR with 60 Vbeta and 13 Jbeta primers. TCRdb's copy holds only in-frame clones and misses some; the assay was immunoSEQ multiplex PCR. This sample lists about 140,000 clones; its ten largest clones have about 2.2%. Trimming took off 6 bases at V and 4 bases at J, with 13 bases between the two ends. The CDR3 has 13 amino acids. CDR1 is MNHEY and CDR2 is SVGAGI in the germline V gene. The J gene is TRBJ2-7, the V gene TRBV6-5, with D possibly TRBD1 on 5 matching bases. Sequenced sample: PBMCs. This TCR was sampled from a woman aged 18-29 years in good health and CMV-seronegative. The CDR3 nucleotides are TGTGCCAGCAGGCCCCCGGACACTTACGAGCAGTACTTC. This codes for CASRPPDTYEQYF.